The 12 T cell receptor beta chains presented below share a single source sample, sequenced in a study of blood T cell repertoires in COVID-19. TCRdb keeps only in-frame clones here, not all; method: immunoSEQ multiplex PCR. The repertoire holds about 250,000 clones, with roughly 88% as singletons. The source material was PBMCs or T cells enriched from blood (not recorded which). The source of these receptors is a woman aged 40 to 55 who had been exposed to COVID-19.

The gene calls are TRBV29-1 and TRBJ2-1; 7 bases match TRBD2. Germline loops: CDR1 SQVTM, CDR2 ANQGSEA. The CDR3 loop spans 14 amino acids. V dropped 3 bases and J dropped 0; count of bases not matched to a gene: 2. CDR3 protein: CSVDPGGSYNEQFF. The CDR3, as DNA: TGCAGCGTTGACCCGGGAGGCTCCTACAATGAGCAGTTCTTC.

This clone was picked up one time. The chain combines TRBV19 with TRBJ1-1, with D possibly TRBD1 on 6 matching bases. CDR3 size: 12 residues. Germline CDR1 is LNHDA and CDR2 is SQIVND (reference sequence). The V end was cut by 5 bases, the J end by 7 bases, with 11 bases between. CDR3 residues: CASSQGGIEAFF. The CDR3 coding sequence is TGTGCCAGTAGTCAAGGGGGTATTGAAGCTTTCTTT.

The rearrangement links TRBV4-3 to TRBJ1-1; TRBD1 is a possible D gene (6 bases). CDR3 size: 14 residues. The germline V gene has CDR1 LGHNA and CDR2 YSLEER. Trimming shortened V by 4 bases and J by 1 base, and 10 bases separated the two germline ends. The CDR3 loop is CASSPSQGNTEAFF. As DNA, the CDR3 is TGCGCCAGCAGCCCTTCACAGGGGAACACTGAAGCTTTCTTT.

The genes are TRBV15 and TRBJ2-3, with TRBD2 matching 9 bases. This CDR3 comprises 16 residues. Germline V gives CDR1 LNHNV, CDR2 YYDKDF (reference sequence). J was trimmed by 5 bases and V by 3 bases; bases with no gene match: 9. The CDR3 coding sequence is TGTGCCACCAGCAGGGACTTAGCGGGAGCAATAGATACGCAGTATTTT. Its protein is CATSRDLAGAIDTQYF.

The genes are TRBV28 and TRBJ1-6; unclear D gene. Germline-derived CDR1 and CDR2 are MDHEN and SYDVKM. The CDR3 runs to 12 residues. Deletions cut 7 bases from V and 7 bases from J, with 8 bases between. In nucleotides, the CDR3 is TGTGCCAGCACTTACGGGAATTCACCCCTCCACTTT. Amino acids: CASTYGNSPLHF.

This clone was observed once. The chain couples TRBV5-4 to TRBJ1-2; 10 nucleotides match TRBD1. The trim removed 4 bases at V and 7 bases at J, leaving 7 bases unmatched. The V gene's germline CDR1 is SGHNT and CDR2 YYREEE (reference sequence). The CDR3 extends over 14 amino acids. The CDR3 DNA is TGTGCCAGCAGCAAAGACAGGGGGCTGGTTGGCTACACCTTC. It is translated as CASSKDRGLVGYTF. The full variable domain, rest sourced from reference TRBV5-4 and TRBJ1-2, is ETGVTQSPTHLIKTRGQQVTLRCSSQSGHNTVSWYQQALGQGPQFIFQYYREEENGRGNFPPRFSGLQFPNYSSELNVNALELDDSALYLCASSKDRGLVGYTFGSGTRLTVV.

This clone was counted once. The V call is TRBV7-2, the J call TRBJ2-3; 9 nucleotides match TRBD2. Looked up from germline, CDR1 is SGHTA and CDR2 is FQGNSA. CDR3 length: 19 residues. V dropped 1 base and J dropped 2; count of bases not matched to a gene: 13. The CDR3 nucleotides read TGTGCCAGCAGCTTAGATCCAGCGGGGGGCAACCGGATCACAGATACGCAGTATTTT. It encodes CASSLDPAGGNRITDTQYF.

V is TRBV5-1 and J is TRBJ2-3, with 12 bases that match TRBD2. This CDR3 has 16 amino acids. With V trimmed by 0 bases and J by 1 base, 0 bases remained unmatched. Germline V gene data show CDR1 as SGHRS and CDR2 as YFSETQ. CDR3 loop: CASSLGLAGGTDTQYF. DNA of the CDR3: TGCGCCAGCAGCTTGGGACTAGCGGGGGGCACAGATACGCAGTATTTT.

Comments on this clone: One end of the junction does not line up with germline, which may come from a read error. The chain joins TRBV12-3 or TRBV12-4 to TRBJ1-2; no clear D. This CDR3 region has 13 residues. DNA of the CDR3: TGTGCCAGCAGTCCCGGCCAACCCAGCGGCTACATCTTC. Residues: CASSPGQPSGYIF.

The rearrangement joins TRBV10-2 to TRBJ2-1; D may be TRBD1 (5 bases). CDR3 length: 14 amino acids. V lost 10 bases and J 8 bases, leaving 21 bases between the germline ends. In germline, CDR1 is WSHSY, CDR2 SAAADI. In DNA form, the CDR3 reads TGCGCCACGACTCACGCCGGCCAGGGCTATGAGCAGTTCTTC. It codes for CATTHAGQGYEQFF.

This sequence joins TRBV9 and TRBJ1-1; 7 bases fit TRBD1. The V segment lost 3 bases and the J segment 0 bases; nucleotides outside the gene matches: 2. CDR3 length equals 14 residues. Looked up from germline, CDR1 is SGDLS and CDR2 is YYNGEE. CDR3 bases: TGTGCCAGCAGCGCGGGACAGTTGAACACTGAAGCTTTCTTT. Translation: CASSAGQLNTEAFF.

The chain joins TRBV19 to TRBJ2-1; D gene unclear. Germline V gene sequence: CDR1 LNHDA, CDR2 SQIVND (reference sequence). V dropped 2 bases and J dropped 4 bases, with 9 bases sitting between them. The CDR3 covers 14 residues. The CDR3 protein is CASSISTAYNEQFF. As DNA, the CDR3 is TGTGCCAGTAGTATAAGCACAGCTTACAATGAGCAGTTCTTC.